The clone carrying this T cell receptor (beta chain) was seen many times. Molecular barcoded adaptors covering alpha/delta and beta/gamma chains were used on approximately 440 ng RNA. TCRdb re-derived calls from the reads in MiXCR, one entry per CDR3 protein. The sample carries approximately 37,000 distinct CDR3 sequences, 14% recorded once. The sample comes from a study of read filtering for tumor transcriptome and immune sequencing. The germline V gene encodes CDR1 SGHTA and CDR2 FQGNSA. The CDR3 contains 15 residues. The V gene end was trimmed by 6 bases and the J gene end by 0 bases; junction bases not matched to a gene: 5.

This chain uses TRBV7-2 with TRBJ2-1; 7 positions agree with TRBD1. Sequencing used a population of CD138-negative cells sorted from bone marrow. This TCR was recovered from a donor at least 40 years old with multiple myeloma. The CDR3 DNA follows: TGTGCCAGCAGGACAGGGACGAGCTCCTACAATGAGCAGTTCTTC. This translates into CASRTGTSSYNEQFF.